This T cell receptor beta chain was captured in a study of tumor-infiltrating lymphocytes in primary liver carcinoma. About the research overall: Patients, male and female, were 30 to 69 years old.

J gave up 3 bases and V 4 bases, and 8 bases lay outside the gene matches. Germline V CDR1 and CDR2: SGHDN, FVKESK. The CDR3 loop spans 16 amino acids. On this clonotype itself: This may come from a read error, since a much larger clone is one base off.

Joint extraction of RNA and DNA used roughly 20-33 mg of bulk tissue that was unsorted. A primer matching the constant region was used to make TCR beta cDNA from 500 ng of total RNA. Generation of the TCR beta libraries relied on three nested multiplex PCR rounds using slightly modified ARM-PCR. Both of the initial two PCR rounds ran for 10 cycles and employed TRBV1-TRBV30 forward primers alongside a C-beta reverse primer. MiXCR, applied by TCRdb to the multiplex PCR reads, yields one record per CDR3 protein. The repertoire holds around 100,000 distinct CDR3 sequences, 55% to 75% seen once, with 9.5% in the top ten.

The source material was liver tumor tissue from sampling region 5. As to subset: tumor region T5, tumor centre. The TCR sequence derives from a woman aged 60 to 75 with primary liver carcinoma and hepatitis B virus infection. J is TRBJ2-3 and V is TRBV14; TRBD2 matches at 9 bases. CDR3 loop: CASSLLAGRTTDTQYF. The DNA of the CDR3 is TGTGCCAGCAGCCTGCTAGCGGGAAGAACGACAGATACGCAGTATTTT.